This entry lists 26 T cell receptor beta chains sequenced from one sample in a study of PD-L1 blockade in urothelial cancer. Using immunoSEQ multiplex PCR, the repertoire was profiled, and TCRdb retains in-frame clones only, with some absent. The repertoire holds 35,000 to 45,000 clones, with 88% as singletons. Sequenced material: PBMCs, taken around atezolizumab (anti-PD-L1) treatment. All receptors come from an older woman with urothelial cancer.

CDR3 sequence (DNA): TGCGCCAGCAGCCAAGATCGGGGGGACTCCTACGAGCAGTACTTC. It encodes CASSQDRGDSYEQYF. The chain is built from TRBV4-3 and TRBJ2-7, with 7 bases that match TRBD2. V was pared by 0 bases and J by 0 bases, with 2 bases of the junction left unmatched. Germline-derived CDR1 and CDR2 are LGHNA and YSLEER. This CDR3 is 15 amino acids long.

This chain uses TRBV28 with TRBJ2-7; maybe TRBD1 (5 bases). Germline assignment: CDR1 MDHEN and CDR2 SYDVKM. The CDR3 sequence is 12 residues long. The V end was cut by 6 bases, the J end by 4 bases, with 10 bases between. The CDR3 region is CASSHRGYEQYF. CDR3 DNA sequence: TGTGCCAGCAGCCATAGGGGATACGAGCAGTACTTC.

The rearrangement links TRBV28 to TRBJ1-5; D ambiguous. This CDR3 has 12 amino acids. The ends were cut back, 3 bases at V and 5 bases at J, with 5 bases in the middle. Germline V gives CDR1 MDHEN, CDR2 SYDVKM. The CDR3 is CASSFSDQPQHF. CDR3 bases: TGTGCCAGCAGTTTCTCCGATCAGCCCCAGCATTTT.

The sample holds a few counts of this clone. The chain is built from TRBV7-9 and TRBJ2-1; D might be TRBD2 (6 bases). The CDR3 consists of 15 residues. Germline values: CDR1 SEHNR, CDR2 FQNEAQ (reference sequence). V was clipped by 6 bases and J by 8 bases, with 20 bases between them. The CDR3 sequence: CASSPGRLGLHEQFF. The CDR3 region has the DNA TGTGCCAGCAGTCCAGGCCGACTAGGATTGCATGAGCAGTTCTTC. The whole variable domain, filled in from reference TRBV7-9 and TRBJ2-1, reads DTGVSQNPRHKITKRGQNVTFRCDPISEHNRLYWYRQTLGQGPEFLTYFQNEAQLEKSRLLSDRFSAERPKGSFSTLEIQRTEQGDSAMYLCASSPGRLGLHEQFFGPGTRLTVL.

The V gene is TRBV19, the J gene TRBJ2-1; D is perhaps TRBD2 (5 bases). Germline V gives CDR1 LNHDA, CDR2 SQIVND (reference sequence). The CDR3 runs to 14 residues. V lost 4 bases to trimming and J lost 5 bases, with 12 bases between them. The DNA of the CDR3 is TGTGCCAGTAGTAAGCGGAGGAGTGACAATGAGCAGTTCTTC. Its translation is CASSKRRSDNEQFF.

J is TRBJ1-4 and V is TRBV28; D gene unclear. The CDR3 contains 15 residues. Germline V lookup: CDR1 MDHEN, CDR2 SYDVKM. Trimming took 7 bases from V and 8 from J, leaving 20 bases between them. CDR3 protein: CASNGGLGLGEKLFF. The CDR3 DNA reads as TGTGCCAGCAATGGCGGGCTTGGTTTAGGCGAAAAACTGTTTTTT.

This clone was seen once. The rearrangement joins TRBV5-4 to TRBJ2-7, with 8 bases identical to TRBD2. CDR3 length: 13 amino acids. Germline CDR1 is SGHNT and CDR2 is YYREEE (reference sequence). V was clipped by 4 bases and J by 6 bases; unmatched bases: 6. The CDR3 loop is CASSVAGSSEQYF. DNA for the CDR3: TGTGCCAGCAGCGTAGCGGGGAGCTCCGAGCAGTACTTC.

This rearrangement joins TRBV6-5 to TRBJ2-7; the match to TRBD1 covers 7 bases. Germline lookup yields CDR1 MNHEY and CDR2 SVGAGI. V was clipped by 5 bases and J by 3 bases; unmatched bases: 10. The CDR3 runs 15 residues. CDR3 bases: TGTGCCAGCAGTCCCGCCGGGACAGCTCTCTACGAGCAGTACTTC. This sequence encodes CASSPAGTALYEQYF.

The rearrangement links TRBV15 to TRBJ1-3; D call uncertain. The CDR3 is 16 amino acids. The V end lost 1 base, the J end lost 0 bases, and 10 bases lay between the germline ends. CDR1 is LNHNV and CDR2 is YYDKDF in the germline V gene (reference sequence). CDR3 protein: CATSRGQANSGNTIYF. In DNA form, the CDR3 reads TGTGCCACCAGCAGAGGCCAGGCCAACTCTGGAAACACCATATATTTT.

This clone turned up a few times. J is TRBJ2-7 and V is TRBV9; 11 bases are shared with TRBD1. This CDR3 region has 14 residues. CDR1 and CDR2 (germline): SGDLS, YYNGEE. The J segment lost 2 bases and the V segment lost 4 bases, leaving 2 bases of the junction unmatched. CDR3 amino acids: CASSPGQGAYEQYF. Here the CDR3 DNA reads TGTGCCAGCAGCCCGGGACAGGGGGCCTACGAGCAGTACTTC.

The chain couples TRBV5-1 to TRBJ2-7; 12 bases agree with TRBD2. CDR3 length equals 17 residues. V lost 4 bases to trimming and J lost 0 bases; unmatched junction nucleotides: 8. The V gene's germline CDR1 is SGHRS and CDR2 YFSETQ. The CDR3 region has the DNA TGCGCCAGCAGCCCCGGGGTGACTAGCGGGAGCTCCTACGAGCAGTACTTC. It yields the protein CASSPGVTSGSSYEQYF.

V usage is TRBV2 and J usage is TRBJ2-3; D is possibly TRBD1 (6 bases). Germline values: CDR1 SNHLY, CDR2 FYNNEI. The CDR3 length is 13 residues. Trimming stripped 8 bases from V and 5 bases from J, with 14 bases between. The CDR3 sequence is CASVRTELDTQYF. CDR3 sequence (DNA): TGTGCCAGCGTCAGGACAGAACTAGATACGCAGTATTTT.

CDR3 nucleotides: TGTGCCAGCAGTCCATGGATACCAGGGCTTAGCACAGATACGCAGTATTTT. This translates into CASSPWIPGLSTDTQYF. The rearrangement joins TRBV27 to TRBJ2-3; tentatively, D is TRBD1 (5 bases). This CDR3 comprises 17 residues. The germline gives CDR1 MNHEY, CDR2 SMNVEV (reference sequence). V lost 5 bases, J lost 0 bases, and 18 bases lay in between.

The chain employs TRBV27 and TRBJ1-2, with a tentative D call TRBD1 (5 bases). V was shortened by 0 bases and J by 8 bases, with 10 bases between the two germline ends. CDR3 length: 13 amino acids. Germline CDR1 MNHEY, CDR2 SMNVEV (reference sequence). The CDR3 protein is CASSLSGLRGYTF. The CDR3 DNA follows: TGTGCCAGCAGTTTATCGGGGCTGCGAGGCTACACCTTC.

This chain uses TRBV5-4 with TRBJ2-1; TRBD1 aligns across 10 bases. V lost 4 bases, J lost 7 bases, and 8 bases stayed unmatched. The CDR3 sequence is 15 residues long. The germline gives CDR1 SGHNT, CDR2 YYREEE (reference sequence). CDR3 sequence (DNA): TGTGCCAGCAGCCGGACCGGGACAGGGGTAAATGAGCAGTTCTTC. Translation: CASSRTGTGVNEQFF. Looking up the rest from reference TRBV5-4 and TRBJ2-1 gives the full variable domain: ETGVTQSPTHLIKTRGQQVTLRCSSQSGHNTVSWYQQALGQGPQFIFQYYREEENGRGNFPPRFSGLQFPNYSSELNVNALELDDSALYLCASSRTGTGVNEQFFGPGTRLTVL.

V usage is TRBV4-3 and J usage is TRBJ1-4; 11 positions match TRBD1. This CDR3 contains 16 residues. In germline, CDR1 is LGHNA, CDR2 YSLEER. Trimming at V came to 1 base and at J to 7 bases, leaving 5 bases not matched to a gene. The CDR3 loop reads CASSQAPGQGGEKLFF. In DNA form, the CDR3 reads TGCGCCAGCAGCCAAGCCCCGGGACAGGGGGGTGAAAAACTGTTTTTT.

The chain recombines TRBV18 with TRBJ1-2; 7 bases fit TRBD1. The CDR3 extends over 14 amino acids. Per the germline V gene, CDR1 is KGHSH and CDR2 is LQKENI. J gave up 7 bases and V 6 bases, and 11 bases lay outside the gene matches. The CDR3 DNA reads as TGTGCCAGCTCGGATTACACAGGGGCGGCTGGCTACACCTTC. It translates to CASSDYTGAAGYTF.

The V and J genes are TRBV10-3 and TRBJ2-1; no definite D call. This CDR3 comprises 14 residues. V was cut by 8 bases and J by 1 base, with 12 bases left in between. Germline CDR1 ENHRY, CDR2 SYGVKD. The CDR3 reads CAIAGSPSYNEQFF. For the CDR3, the DNA is TGTGCCATCGCCGGGTCTCCATCCTACAATGAGCAGTTCTTC.

The chain links TRBV6-5 to TRBJ1-2; 7 bases line up with TRBD1. This CDR3 has 16 amino acids. Per germline, CDR1 MNHEY and CDR2 SVGAGI. The V segment lost 0 bases and the J segment 5 bases; nucleotides outside the gene matches: 9. The CDR3 DNA follows: TGTGCCAGCAGTTACTCGACCAGAGGGACAGATTATGGCTACACCTTC. Translated: CASSYSTRGTDYGYTF.

This rearrangement joins TRBV14 to TRBJ2-7, with a tentative D call TRBD2 (5 bases). V shed 6 bases and J shed 3 bases, with 9 bases lying between them. Germline CDR1 and CDR2: SGHDN and FVKESK. The CDR3 is made up of 12 amino acids. The CDR3 reads CASRNRGYEQYF. CDR3 DNA: TGTGCCAGCAGGAACCGGGGCTACGAGCAGTACTTC.

The rearrangement links TRBV6-5 to TRBJ1-2, with D possibly matching TRBD1 (6 bases). CDR1 is MNHEY, CDR2 SVGAGI, per germline. The CDR3 spans 13 residues. V lost 6 bases to trimming and J lost 3 bases, with 11 bases between them. In DNA form, the CDR3 reads TGTGCCAGCAGCTGGACAGCAGACTATGGCTACACCTTC. Protein sequence: CASSWTADYGYTF.

For the CDR3, the DNA is TGTGCCAGCAGTCCACGAGGGACAGAGAACACTGAAGCTTTCTTT. It codes for CASSPRGTENTEAFF. The chain recombines TRBV6-6 with TRBJ1-1; 7 bases agree with TRBD1. The CDR3 is 15 residues long. J was trimmed by 1 base and V by 5 bases; bases with no gene match: 7. Germline CDR1 MNHNY, CDR2 SVGAGI (reference sequence).

This chain uses TRBV5-8 with TRBJ1-2; D gene uncertain. The CDR3 runs to 16 residues. The V gene lost 0 bases and the J gene lost 6 bases, with 18 bases spanning the gap. Germline CDR1 SGHTS, CDR2 YDEGEE. In nucleotides, the CDR3 is TGTGCCAGCAGCTTGGGTCAGCGAACCCTGACTAATGGCTACACCTTC. Protein: CASSLGQRTLTNGYTF.

The chain has TRBV28 and TRBJ1-2; D remains unclear. Germline V gene lookup returns CDR1 MDHEN and CDR2 SYDVKM. Between the trimmed V and J ends, which lost 4 bases and 8 bases, there was a span of 14 bases. The length of the CDR3 is 13 residues. CDR3 amino acids: CASSSTLEGGYTF. CDR3 DNA sequence: TGTGCCAGCAGTTCAACCCTGGAGGGAGGCTACACCTTC.

The V call is TRBV7-3, the J call TRBJ1-1, with TRBD1 matching over 9 bases. The CDR3 extends over 15 amino acids. Germline CDR1 is SGHTA and CDR2 is FQGTGA. J was trimmed by 4 bases and V by 5 bases; bases with no gene match: 8. The CDR3: CASSLRATGGTEAFF. The CDR3 region has the DNA TGTGCCAGCAGCCTAAGGGCGACAGGGGGCACTGAAGCTTTCTTT.

The DNA of the CDR3 is TGCGCCAGCAGCTTGGTACAGGGGGCCTACGAGCAGTACTTC. It is translated as CASSLVQGAYEQYF. The chain recombines TRBV5-1 with TRBJ2-7, with TRBD1 matching 8 bases. The CDR3 has 14 amino acids. The V and J ends lost 0 bases and 2 bases, in that order; junction bases with no gene match: 1. Germline assignment: CDR1 SGHRS and CDR2 YFSETQ.